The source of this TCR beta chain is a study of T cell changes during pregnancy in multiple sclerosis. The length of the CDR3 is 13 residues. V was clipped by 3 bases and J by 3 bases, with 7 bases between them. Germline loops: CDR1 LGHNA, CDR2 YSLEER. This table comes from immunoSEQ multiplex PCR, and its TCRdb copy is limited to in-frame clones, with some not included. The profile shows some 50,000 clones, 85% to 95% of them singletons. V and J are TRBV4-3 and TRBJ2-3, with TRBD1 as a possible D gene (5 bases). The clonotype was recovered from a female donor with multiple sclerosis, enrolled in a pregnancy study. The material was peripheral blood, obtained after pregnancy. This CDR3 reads CASSQAGTDTQYF. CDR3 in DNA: TGCGCCAGCAGCCAGGCAGGGACAGATACGCAGTATTTT.